This record concerns one T cell receptor beta chain sequence. TCRdb's copy holds only in-frame clones and misses some; the assay was immunoSEQ multiplex PCR. The repertoire consists of about 90,000 clones, with approximately 88% occurring once and the leading ten covering under 20%. The sample belongs to a study of T cell responses to AZD1222 COVID-19 vaccine. V gave up 0 bases and J gave up 4 bases, with 5 bases separating them. CDR3 length: 13 amino acids. The germline V gene has CDR1 SGHNT and CDR2 YYREEE (reference sequence). The chain employs TRBV5-4 and TRBJ2-1; D unclear. The specimen comprised peripheral blood, sampled on day 0 of AZD1222 vaccination. The sequence derives from an adult in good health. The CDR3 region is CASSLETYNEQFF. In nucleotides, the CDR3 is TGTGCCAGCAGCTTGGAAACTTACAATGAGCAGTTCTTC.